The rows below give T cell receptor beta chains drawn from one sample of a study of blood T cell repertoires in COVID-19. Repertoires were generated with immunoSEQ multiplex PCR, while TCRdb's copy carries only in-frame clones and drops some. The table lists more than 300,000 clones, roughly 80% of them singletons. Material for sequencing was PBMCs or T cells enriched from blood (not recorded which). The receptors were gathered from a woman between 50 and 59 years old who had recovered from COVID-19. Both conserved end residues are part of each CDR3. The D gene is left open where the match is weak. Clone size is stated in some rows and not others, as once, few, many or a class when expanded.

TRBV4-1	.	TRBJ2-7	.	CASSPLGLPGEQYF	TGCGCCAGCAGCCCCCTAGGCCTTCCCGGGGAGCAGTACTTC
TRBV19	.	TRBJ2-1	TRBD2	CASKRPPSGRAQFF	TGTGCCAGTAAGCGCCCGCCTAGCGGGAGGGCCCAGTTCTTC
TRBV6-6	.	TRBJ2-3	TRBD2	CASSRAGGRGTDTQYF	TGTGCCAGCAGTCGAGCGGGAGGGAGGGGCACAGATACGCAGTATTTT
TRBV5-1	.	TRBJ1-1	.	CASISGLREAFF	TGCGCCAGCATATCAGGGTTGAGGGAAGCTTTCTTT
TRBV5-1	.	TRBJ1-5	.	CASSSREISSGYSNQPQHF	TGCGCCAGCAGCTCACGCGAAATATCATCCGGGTATAGCAATCAGCCCCAGCATTTT
TRBV7-3	.	TRBJ1-1	.	CASSSQMNTEAFF	TGTGCCAGCAGCTCACAAATGAACACTGAAGCTTTCTTT
TRBV3-1/TRBV3-2	many	TRBJ2-2	.	CASSQLTSAGELFF	TGTGCCAGCAGCCAACTGACATCCGCCGGGGAGCTGTTTTTT
TRBV15	.	TRBJ1-5	.	CATSRSGSSNQPQHF	TGTGCCACCAGCAGATCCGGGTCGTCCAATCAGCCCCAGCATTTT
TRBV27	once	TRBJ1-1	.	CASSSDVRAGTEAFF	TGTGCCAGCAGCTCCGACGTGAGGGCGGGCACTGAAGCTTTCTTT
TRBV7-2	.	TRBJ2-3	.	CASSLALGPFDTQYF	TGTGCCAGCAGCTTAGCGCTGGGCCCATTCGATACGCAGTATTTT
TRBV6-4	.	TRBJ2-1	TRBD1	CASSVHGTGSQFF	TGTGCCAGCAGTGTTCACGGGACAGGGTCGCAGTTCTTC
TRBV5-1	.	TRBJ2-2	TRBD1	CASNEPGTGNTGELFF	TGCGCCAGCAACGAACCCGGGACAGGGAACACCGGGGAGCTGTTTTTT
TRBV7-2	.	TRBJ2-5	.	CASSLDFTVQETQYF	TGTGCCAGCAGCTTAGATTTTACAGTCCAAGAGACCCAGTACTTC
TRBV10-3	few	TRBJ2-1	.	CAISDRVHSYNEQFF	TGTGCCATCAGTGACCGGGTCCACTCCTACAATGAGCAGTTCTTC
TRBV11-2	.	TRBJ2-3	TRBD2	CASSSGTSGPGRGTQYF	TGTGCCAGCAGCTCCGGGACTAGCGGGCCCGGTAGGGGTACGCAGTATTTT
TRBV28	.	TRBJ1-1	TRBD1	CASSTGTGAKAFF	TGTGCCAGTTCTACAGGGACAGGGGCTAAAGCTTTCTTT
TRBV6-5	.	TRBJ1-2	TRBD1	CASSPKSDRTGGYTF	TGTGCCAGCAGTCCAAAATCGGACAGGACTGGGGGCTACACCTTC
TRBV11-3	.	TRBJ2-2	TRBD1	CASSLGQGDTGELFF	TGTGCCAGCAGCCTTGGACAGGGGGACACCGGGGAGCTGTTTTTT
TRBV7-8	once	TRBJ2-2	.	CATYQGRTDSQSNTGELFF	TGTGCCACCTACCAGGGACGCACGGACAGCCAATCGAACACCGGGGAGCTGTTTTTT
TRBV5-6	few	TRBJ2-7	.	CASRTAGDEQYF	TGTGCCAGCAGAACTGCAGGGGATGAGCAGTACTTC
TRBV7-3	.	TRBJ1-1	.	CASSRTQLSGGSNTEAFF	TGTGCCAGCAGCCGGACTCAATTGTCGGGGGGCTCTAACACTGAAGCTTTCTTT
TRBV27	.	TRBJ1-2	.	CASSLGPPYYGYTF	TGTGCCAGCAGTTTAGGGCCACCATACTATGGCTACACCTTC
TRBV5-1	.	TRBJ2-3	TRBD1	CASRSGWTGGSDTQYF	TGCGCCAGCAGGAGCGGCTGGACAGGGGGATCGGATACGCAGTATTTT
TRBV5-4	.	TRBJ2-7	TRBD1	CASSSGSPGQTNEQYF	TGTGCCAGCAGCTCCGGATCACCGGGACAGACTAACGAGCAGTACTTC
TRBV11-3	.	TRBJ2-1	.	CASSLGRSGRQFF	TGTGCCAGCAGCTTGGGGCGTTCTGGGCGCCAGTTCTTC
TRBV5-4	.	TRBJ2-2	TRBD1	CASSSGGLGTGELFF	TGTGCCAGCAGCTCAGGGGGCTTGGGCACCGGGGAGCTGTTTTTT
TRBV5-1	.	TRBJ2-7	TRBD2	CASSLGLAKTYEQYF	TGCGCCAGCAGCTTGGGACTAGCGAAGACCTACGAGCAGTACTTC
TRBV6-2/TRBV6-3	.	TRBJ1-2	.	CASSYVRGSGYTF	TGTGCCAGCAGTTACGTCCGGGGTTCTGGCTACACCTTC
TRBV4-1	.	TRBJ1-1	TRBD1	CASSRMTGGGFLDTEAFF	TGCGCCAGCAGCCGGATGACAGGGGGAGGTTTTCTGGACACTGAAGCTTTCTTT
TRBV30	few	TRBJ2-4	.	CAWSVGLDIQYF	TGTGCCTGGAGTGTAGGACTGGACATTCAGTACTTC
TRBV12-3/TRBV12-4	once	TRBJ1-2	.	CASSELRNYGYTF	TGTGCCAGCAGTGAACTGCGAAACTATGGCTACACCTTC
TRBV6-5	.	TRBJ1-4	.	CASSYSLGGTNEKLFF	TGTGCCAGCAGTTACTCGCTCGGGGGTACTAATGAAAAACTGTTTTTT
TRBV6-5	.	TRBJ1-5	.	CASSTQGYQPQHF	TGTGCCAGCAGCACTCAGGGATATCAGCCCCAGCATTTT
TRBV19	.	TRBJ1-5	.	CASSIEYSNQPQHF	TGTGCCAGTAGTATAGAGTATAGCAATCAGCCCCAGCATTTT
TRBV3-1/TRBV3-2	.	TRBJ2-3	TRBD2	CASSQEPAPGLAGTTDTQYF	TGTGCCAGCAGCCAAGAGCCCGCCCCGGGACTAGCGGGAACCACAGATACGCAGTATTTT
TRBV9	once	TRBJ2-6	.	CASSPPAGANVLTF	TGTGCCAGCAGCCCCCCCGCTGGGGCCAACGTCCTGACTTTC
TRBV4-2	.	TRBJ2-1	TRBD1	CASSQGQGNNEQFF	TGTGCCAGCAGCCAGGGACAGGGAAACAATGAGCAGTTCTTC
TRBV5-1	.	TRBJ1-1	.	CASSLLESNTEAFF	TGCGCCAGCAGCCTACTGGAGAGCAACACTGAAGCTTTCTTT
TRBV6-5	.	TRBJ1-3	.	CASRPTPMTGNTIYF	TGTGCCAGCAGACCGACACCCATGACTGGAAACACCATATATTTT
TRBV15	.	TRBJ1-5	TRBD1	CATSGGQGGQPQHF	TGTGCCACCAGCGGCGGACAGGGAGGTCAGCCCCAGCATTTT
TRBV29-1	.	TRBJ2-7	.	CRVDREVYEQYF	TGCAGGGTAGACAGGGAGGTCTACGAGCAGTACTTC
TRBV15	.	TRBJ2-1	TRBD2	CATSAVGLAYHNEQFF	TGTGCCACCAGCGCTGTCGGACTAGCTTACCACAATGAGCAGTTCTTC
TRBV5-1	.	TRBJ2-5	.	CASSLSVQETQYF	TGCGCCAGCAGCTTGTCGGTACAAGAGACCCAGTACTTC
TRBV5-1	.	TRBJ2-3	.	CASSLVQGLGTDTQYF	TGCGCCAGCAGCTTGGTCCAGGGTTTGGGCACAGATACGCAGTATTTT
TRBV6-5	few	TRBJ1-6	TRBD1	CASSQDRENSPLHF	TGTGCCAGCAGCCAAGACAGGGAGAATTCACCCCTCCACTTT
TRBV3-1/TRBV3-2	once	TRBJ2-1	TRBD2	CASSQISGSNEQFF	TGTGCCAGCAGCCAAATTAGCGGGAGCAATGAGCAGTTCTTC
TRBV6-5	.	TRBJ1-5	.	CASSTAGSGNQPQHF	TGTGCCAGCAGTACAGCGGGGAGCGGCAATCAGCCCCAGCATTTT
TRBV18	.	TRBJ1-1	TRBD1	CASSPMGQNEAFF	TGTGCCAGCTCACCAATGGGACAGAATGAAGCTTTCTTT
TRBV18	.	TRBJ2-7	TRBD1	CASSPKATGGEQYF	TGTGCCAGCTCACCGAAAGCTACAGGGGGCGAGCAGTACTTC
TRBV2	.	TRBJ2-5	TRBD1	CASSTGQGETQYF	TGTGCCAGCAGTACTGGACAGGGTGAGACCCAGTACTTC
TRBV7-2	.	TRBJ2-6	TRBD2	CASSPIREGNVLTF	TGTGCCAGCAGCCCTATCAGGGAGGGCAACGTCCTGACTTTC